One TCR beta chain is described in this entry. The antigen is undetermined. The data derive from a study of neoadjuvant nivolumab and ipilimumab in lung cancer. Study-wide context: Nivolumab 3 mg/kg was given days 1, 15 and 29, plus ipilimumab 1 mg/kg day 1 in combination.

General study results and limits: Only two of four nivolumab-treated tumors gained richness and clonality by surgery. Compared with tumor-adjacent uninvolved lung, resected tumors showed greater richness and clonality. A small number of samples were TCR sequenced.

Only in-frame clones appear in the TCRdb table, and some are missing; sequencing was by immunoSEQ multiplex PCR. The top ten hold about 3.3% of the sample, which has 40,000 or so clones, approximately 89% seen once. This CDR3 has 16 residues. Per germline, CDR1 ENHRY and CDR2 SYGVKD. V was trimmed by 2 bases and J by 4 bases, leaving 18 bases between them. Material: peripheral blood, obtained before neoadjuvant nivolumab, alone or with ipilimumab. The receptor was derived from an adult with non-small cell lung cancer. This chain uses TRBV10-3 with TRBJ2-7; tentatively, D is TRBD2 (5 bases). CDR3 loop: CAISEPEISAEYEQYF. DNA of the CDR3: TGTGCCATCAGTGAGCCCGAGATTAGCGCCGAATACGAGCAGTACTTC.